This T cell receptor beta chain came from a study of T cells in Graves' hyperthyroidism and ophthalmopathy. On the study more broadly: Peripheral blood specimens were obtained at initial diagnosis, prior to any treatment.

The study left out patients who had uncontrolled infection, other autoimmune disease, pregnancy or lactation. Template material for amplifying TCR beta CDR3 regions consisted of RNA transcripts. The TCR CDR3 first-round RT-PCR relied on the HTBI primer set. TCRdb called the multiplex PCR reads again in MiXCR, with one record for every CDR3 protein. This table has hundreds of thousands of distinct CDR3 sequences, 15% to 20% appearing once. General study findings and limits: Most clonotypes expanded in the thyroid (above 0.001) were also present in blood. The model identified upcoming ophthalmopathy a median around 6 months ahead of onset.

CDR1 and CDR2 from the germline V gene are ENHRY and SYGVKD. The CDR3 is made up of 13 amino acids. V lost 11 bases and J lost 0, with 13 bases in between. This clonotype was observed at least ten times. The antigen is unknown. The J gene is TRBJ2-5, the V gene TRBV10-3; D unclear. What was sequenced was blood. The TCR comes from a young woman with Graves' hyperthyroidism. CDR3 region: CAASSAYQETQYF. The CDR3 nucleotides are TGTGCCGCCAGTTCGGCGTACCAAGAGACCCAGTACTTC.